This is a list of T cell receptor beta chains from one sample in a study of blood T cell repertoires in COVID-19. Using immunoSEQ multiplex PCR, the repertoire was profiled, and TCRdb retains in-frame clones only, with some absent. The table has 200,000 to 300,000 clones, around 86% seen once. Source material: peripheral blood. These receptors were collected from a woman aged 55-75 years who had recovered from COVID-19. The CDR3 runs from the conserved cysteine through the conserved F or W. The D gene is left open where the match is weak. Expanded clones are given a class, and other clones once, few, many or no size at all.

j_call,v_call,clone_size,d_call,cdr3_aa,cdr3_nt
TRBJ1-6,TRBV27,.,TRBD1,CASSSATGVQSPLHF,TGTGCCAGCAGTTCAGCGACAGGGGTACAATCACCCCTCCACTTT
TRBJ1-3,TRBV28,.,TRBD1,CASTPLPGQGNTIYF,TGTGCCAGCACCCCGCTGCCGGGACAGGGAAACACCATATATTTT
TRBJ2-5,TRBV6-6,once,TRBD2,CASKVRRGEETQYF,TGTGCCAGCAAAGTTAGACGGGGGGAAGAGACCCAGTACTTC
TRBJ2-1,TRBV29-1,.,TRBD2,CSVETSGGLSSYNEQFF,TGCAGCGTTGAGACTAGCGGGGGGTTGAGCTCCTACAATGAGCAGTTCTTC
TRBJ2-2,TRBV19,.,.,CASSMGGPFLGELFF,TGTGCCAGTAGTATGGGAGGACCATTCCTCGGGGAGCTGTTTTTT
TRBJ2-3,TRBV4-3,.,.,CASSQRVLADTQYF,TGCGCCAGCAGCCAGCGGGTGTTGGCAGATACGCAGTATTTT
TRBJ2-2,TRBV5-6,.,.,CASNSMNTGELFF,TGTGCCAGCAATTCTATGAACACCGGGGAGCTGTTTTTT
TRBJ2-3,TRBV19,.,TRBD2,CASGPGGRDTQYF,TGTGCCAGTGGGCCGGGGGGGCGAGATACGCAGTATTTT
TRBJ1-1,TRBV19,few,.,CASGQRLVRGGTEAFF,TGTGCCAGTGGGCAACGTTTGGTTAGGGGAGGGACTGAAGCTTTCTTT
TRBJ2-7,TRBV5-5,.,TRBD1,CASRGQGWYEQYF,TGTGCCAGCAGAGGACAGGGCTGGTACGAGCAGTACTTC
TRBJ1-5,TRBV27,.,TRBD1,CASSPGQGRNQPQHF,TGTGCCAGCAGTCCGGGACAGGGTCGCAATCAGCCCCAGCATTTT
TRBJ1-5,TRBV11-2,.,.,CASSGQTNQPQHF,TGTGCCAGCAGCGGACAGACTAATCAGCCCCAGCATTTT
TRBJ1-6,TRBV11-2,.,.,CASRLDLGRSPLHF,TGTGCCAGCAGGTTGGACCTGGGGCGTTCACCCCTCCACTTT
TRBJ2-1,TRBV5-5,.,TRBD1,CASSLFEGQYNEQFF,TGTGCCAGCAGCTTATTTGAGGGACAGTACAATGAGCAGTTCTTC
TRBJ2-2,TRBV6-2/TRBV6-3,.,TRBD2,CASSSTRLAGMTSRGTGELFF,TGTGCCAGCAGTTCCACCCGACTAGCGGGGATGACCAGTCGCGGCACCGGGGAGCTGTTTTTT
TRBJ2-1,TRBV6-1,.,TRBD1,CASSEASWTGGNEQFF,TGTGCCAGCAGTGAAGCGTCGTGGACAGGAGGCAATGAGCAGTTCTTC
TRBJ2-7,TRBV5-4,few,TRBD1,CASSQGTGQYF,TGTGCCAGCAGTCAAGGGACAGGACAGTACTTC
TRBJ2-2,TRBV9,.,TRBD2,CASSSLSGGDTGELFF,TGTGCCAGCAGCTCCCTCAGCGGGGGGGACACCGGGGAGCTGTTTTTT
TRBJ2-7,TRBV28,.,.,CASSPDRLYEQYF,TGTGCCAGCAGTCCCGACAGGCTCTACGAGCAGTACTTC
TRBJ2-7,TRBV5-1,.,.,CASSFDFSEQYF,TGCGCCAGCAGCTTCGACTTCTCAGAGCAGTACTTC
TRBJ2-7,TRBV6-2/TRBV6-3,.,TRBD2,CASSYDGTSGEEQYF,TGTGCCAGCAGTTACGATGGGACTAGCGGGGAGGAGCAGTACTTC
TRBJ2-7,TRBV5-1,.,.,CASSLVEGPEQYF,TGCGCCAGCAGCTTGGTGGAGGGTCCCGAGCAGTACTTC
TRBJ1-5,TRBV20-1,.,.,CSASKYSNQPQHF,TGCAGTGCTAGTAAATATAGCAATCAGCCCCAGCATTTT
TRBJ2-2,TRBV6-2/TRBV6-3,.,TRBD2,CASSALGGLNTGELFF,TGTGCCAGCAGTGCCCTTGGGGGACTAAACACCGGGGAGCTGTTTTTT
TRBJ1-4,TRBV27,.,TRBD1,CASSFRGQGTTNEKLFF,TGTGCCAGCAGTTTTCGGGGACAGGGGACAACTAATGAAAAACTGTTTTTT
TRBJ1-4,TRBV2,.,.,CASSEWGVGEKLFF,TGTGCCAGCAGTGAATGGGGGGTTGGTGAAAAACTGTTTTTT
TRBJ2-7,TRBV19,.,TRBD1,CASSMLGGGLPGQGMYEQYF,TGTGCCAGTAGTATGCTAGGTGGTGGCCTACCGGGACAGGGTATGTACGAGCAGTACTTC
TRBJ1-3,TRBV19,.,.,CASSIGPGGNTIYF,TGTGCCAGTAGTATCGGCCCGGGGGGAAACACCATATATTTT
TRBJ2-7,TRBV6-5,.,TRBD1,CATRTGYYEQYF,TGTGCCACCAGGACAGGATACTACGAGCAGTACTTC